This TCR beta chain was observed in a study of cytomegalovirus exposure and HLA in healthy donors. The CDR3 spans 15 residues. V dropped 5 bases and J dropped 1; count of bases not matched to a gene: 7. The germline V gene has CDR1 ENHRY and CDR2 SYGVKD. TCRdb keeps only in-frame clones here, not all; method: immunoSEQ multiplex PCR. Of fewer than 250,000 clones detected, just under 90% appear once; the ten largest clones hold 2.6%. The sequence was obtained from a man aged 18 to 29 in good health and CMV-seronegative. Input material: PBMCs. This chain joins TRBV10-3 and TRBJ2-5; 7 bases align to TRBD2. CDR3 in amino acids: CAISFARGSQETQYF. CDR3 DNA: TGTGCCATCAGTTTCGCGCGGGGGAGCCAAGAGACCCAGTACTTC.